This entry is about one T cell receptor beta chain. The antigen it recognizes is unknown. Within one base of it there is no much larger clone, and no base qualities were kept. The germline ends are 9 bases apart after V is trimmed by 6 bases and J by 3 bases. The CDR3 covers 12 residues, taking in both the cysteine and the phenylalanine. Only the CDR3 part of the read is kept: 36 bases, read in frame from the first base. The germline V gene sets CDR1 to SQVTM and CDR2 to ANQGSEA. This sample is drawn from a study of TIL therapy for anti-PD-1-resistant metastatic lung cancer (dated by TCRdb to the early 2020s). Regarding the research as a whole: Among the enrolled patients, the median age was approximately 56 years (range about 38-85), and the median tumor PD-L1 proportion score was approximately 5.9%. Across the cohort, whole-exome sequencing showed a median non-synonymous tumor mutation burden of approximately 1.5 mutations per megabase. The cohort was composed predominantly of lung adenocarcinoma, with a few EGFR-mutant and two ALK-rearranged tumors included, and half of patients were identified as current or former smokers. T cell receptor beta sequencing of tumor and peripheral blood served to follow clonotypes across the tumor, the expanded TIL product, and serial blood samples.

The study at large found these results: Because the cohort was highly selected, with more treatment-naive, never-smoker and oncogene-addicted patients than is typical, generalizability is limited. The study protocol defined all tumor marker inferences as exploratory. High clonal turnover was observed in TIL culture, with many enriched product clones not detected in the baseline tumor, which suggested clonal contraction rather than faithful expansion. Higher clonality and lower diversity were observed in expanded TIL cultures than in baseline intratumoral T cells (median clonality roughly 6% vs 31%, p < 0.0001).

Read against the paper, the sample's time point label means: pre-treatment sample, taken before nivolumab and TIL therapy. Baseline tumor samples were excised metastases, mostly pleural nodules or supraclavicular lymph nodes, from the same resection used to grow TIL. Tumors were harvested prior to any PD-1/PD-L1 blockade, after which nivolumab was administered to patients, and lymphodepletion, expanded TIL infusion and IL-2 were given to patients who progressed. A phase I trial run at two centers enrolled adults with stage 4 NSCLC between 2017 and 2020. Samples came from a single-arm, open-label phase I trial of tumor-infiltrating lymphocyte therapy with nivolumab in advanced non-small cell lung cancer. Parts of each resected tumor were snap-frozen in liquid nitrogen and kept at -80 degrees C. Tumor regions of interest were chosen on H&E sections by laser-capture macrodissection, pulverized into roughly 14 mg aliquots, and extracted with Qiagen Allprep kits.

Using bias-controlled multiplex PCR with the immunoSEQ v3 hsTCRB kit, the TCR beta CDR3 regions were amplified from genomic DNA. An Illumina NextSeq 500 was used to sequence the TCR libraries, reaching approximately 2 million read pairs at survey level or roughly 4.5-6 million at deep level. Turning to the authors' computational methods: V, D and J genes were assigned, non-productive sequences were removed, and clonality was reported by immunoSEQ Analyzer software. Repertoires were compared by productive Simpson clonality and by the Morisita overlap index of productive TRB rearrangements between infused TIL and blood. TCRdb's version of the immuneACCESS table is confined to in-frame rearrangements and falls short of the full clone set. An unresolved V gene accounts for under half of the shortfall where checked; the remainder is of unknown origin. That table supplies the V and J calls and clone size; D and trimming were determined from the DNA. For this sample there are roughly 92,000 clones; less than 70% appear just once. Of the sample, approximately 11% falls within the top ten clones.

This sample comprised tumor tissue, obtained at baseline. The chain is made from TRBV29-1 and TRBJ2-4, with no reliable assignment of the D segment. This clonotype was sampled from a person aged 25 to 85 with non-small cell lung cancer. The DNA sequence is TGCAGCGTGGGTCTTAACAAAAACATTCAGTACTTC. It specifies CSVGLNKNIQYF.